This T cell receptor (beta chain) derives from a study of OX40 agonist ivuxolimab in advanced cancers. Looking at the study overall: Enrolled patients in dose escalation had cancers that were hepatocellular carcinoma, melanoma, renal cell or head and neck cancer.

Trimming removed 0 bases from V and 1 base from J, with 3 bases in between. Germline CDR1 MNHNS, CDR2 SASEGT. The CDR3 has 13 amino acids. Findings and limits, study-wide: The study observed clonal expansion of CD4+ and CD8+ blood T cells by week 6 at 0.1 to 3.0 mg/kg. No antigen was identified for the clonally expanded peripheral T cells. Expanded clones tended on average to be more numerous among CD8+ T cells than CD4+.

The protocol was immunoSEQ multiplex PCR, while the TCRdb copy is restricted to in-frame clones and leaves out a portion. The sample lists more than 100,000 clones, approximately 92% seen once, with 0.55% to 0.7% in the top ten. This clone was seen a few times. The target antigen is unknown. This same CDR3 is encoded by further DNA sequences in the sample. This receptor was taken from an adult with an advanced solid tumor such as melanoma, head and neck, liver or kidney cancer. This specimen was CD4+ or CD8+ T cells sorted from blood, taken in a trial of the OX40 agonist ivuxolimab. The chain recombines TRBV6-1 with TRBJ1-2; D is undetermined. CDR3 protein: CASSEADNYGYTF. The DNA of the CDR3 is TGTGCCAGCAGTGAAGCGGATAACTATGGCTACACCTTC.